A selection of T cell receptor beta chains follows, all from one sample in a study of blood T cell repertoires in COVID-19. Assay used: immunoSEQ multiplex PCR; TCRdb lists only in-frame clones, some missing. The sample includes under 450,000 clones, about nine tenths seen only once; the top ten take around 12%. Sequencing was done on a sample of peripheral blood. Receptors originate from a woman in her 50s with COVID-19, enrolled during active disease. Both conserved end residues are part of each CDR3. D genes are given only for firm matches. Rows may omit the clone size; those that give it use once, few, many or a size class.

>-|TRBJ1-1|TRBV2|once
CASSGSRNTEAFF
TGTGCCAGCAGTGGTAGTAGGAACACTGAAGCTTTCTTT
>TRBD2|TRBJ2-3|TRBV5-1|-
CASSPGRGAPDTQYF
TGCGCCAGCAGCCCCGGGCGGGGGGCCCCAGATACGCAGTATTTT
>TRBD2|TRBJ2-1|TRBV3-1/TRBV3-2|-
CASSQDGTSGGSQFF
TGTGCCAGCAGCCAAGATGGGACTAGCGGGGGGAGTCAATTCTTC
>TRBD2|TRBJ2-1|TRBV4-1|-
CASSQALKRRGGGEQFF
TGCGCCAGCAGCCAAGCTCTAAAGAGGCGGGGGGGCGGTGAGCAGTTCTTC
>TRBD1|TRBJ1-2|TRBV6-5|-
CASSTMTGHYGYTF
TGTGCCAGCAGTACCATGACAGGGCACTATGGCTACACCTTC
>TRBD2|TRBJ2-1|TRBV10-3|-
CAISESIVQREGNEQFF
TGTGCCATCAGTGAGTCGATCGTCCAGCGGGAGGGGAATGAGCAGTTCTTC
>TRBD2|TRBJ2-3|TRBV3-1/TRBV3-2|-
CASSSGGGPTDTQYF
TGTGCCAGCAGCTCGGGGGGGGGACCGACGGATACGCAGTATTTT
>-|TRBJ1-1|TRBV2|-
CASSTGMNTEAFF
TGTGCCAGCTCCACAGGGATGAACACTGAAGCTTTCTTT
>-|TRBJ2-7|TRBV2|-
CASRDRHGAYEQYF
TGTGCCAGCAGGGACAGACATGGAGCCTACGAGCAGTACTTC
>-|TRBJ1-4|TRBV30|-
CALRAGLFNEKLFF
TGTGCCTTACGGGCGGGGTTATTTAATGAAAAACTGTTTTTT
>-|TRBJ1-1|TRBV28|-
CASSSYGGWTEAFF
TGTGCCAGCAGTTCCTACGGGGGGTGGACTGAAGCTTTCTTT
>-|TRBJ2-3|TRBV11-2|-
CASSASIGTDTQYF
TGTGCCAGCAGCGCCTCGATAGGCACAGATACGCAGTATTTT
>-|TRBJ2-1|TRBV10-3|-
CAISGEGGNNEQFF
TGTGCCATCAGTGGGGAGGGGGGCAACAATGAGCAGTTCTTC
>TRBD1|TRBJ1-1|TRBV25-1|-
CATSPGQGWNTEAFF
TGTGCCACTTCCCCGGGACAGGGATGGAACACTGAAGCTTTCTTT
>-|TRBJ1-1|TRBV7-3|-
CASSLGQNTEAFF
TGTGCCAGCAGCCTCGGACAGAACACTGAAGCTTTCTTT
>TRBD1|TRBJ1-2|TRBV5-1|-
CASGPGQGGGYTF
TGCGCCAGCGGACCGGGACAGGGGGGTGGCTACACCTTC
>TRBD1|TRBJ1-1|TRBV5-4|-
CASSSGQSNTEAFF
TGTGCCAGCAGCTCGGGACAGTCGAACACTGAAGCTTTCTTT
>-|TRBJ2-2|TRBV15|-
CATNQGGDTGELFF
TGTGCCACCAACCAAGGCGGGGACACCGGGGAGCTGTTTTTT
>-|TRBJ2-2|TRBV6-5|-
CASRSGGGTGELFF
TGTGCCAGCCGCTCCGGGGGAGGTACCGGGGAGCTGTTTTTT
>TRBD2|TRBJ2-7|TRBV7-2|once
CASSLGTSGNPQYF
TGTGCCAGCAGCTTAGGGACTAGCGGGAATCCTCAGTACTTC
>TRBD1|TRBJ2-2|TRBV9|-
CASSVGVDRVNTGELFF
TGTGCCAGCAGCGTAGGAGTCGACAGGGTCAACACCGGGGAGCTGTTTTTT
>TRBD1|TRBJ1-2|TRBV3-1/TRBV3-2|-
CASSQVPTGGGGYTF
TGTGCCAGCAGCCAAGTTCCCACAGGGGGCGGCGGCTACACCTTC
>-|TRBJ1-5|TRBV7-9|-
CASSLDELPNQPQHF
TGTGCCAGCAGCTTAGACGAACTCCCCAATCAGCCCCAGCATTTT
>TRBD1|TRBJ2-5|TRBV5-5|few
CASRSTGGAQETQYF
TGTGCCAGCAGATCTACAGGGGGCGCGCAAGAGACCCAGTACTTC